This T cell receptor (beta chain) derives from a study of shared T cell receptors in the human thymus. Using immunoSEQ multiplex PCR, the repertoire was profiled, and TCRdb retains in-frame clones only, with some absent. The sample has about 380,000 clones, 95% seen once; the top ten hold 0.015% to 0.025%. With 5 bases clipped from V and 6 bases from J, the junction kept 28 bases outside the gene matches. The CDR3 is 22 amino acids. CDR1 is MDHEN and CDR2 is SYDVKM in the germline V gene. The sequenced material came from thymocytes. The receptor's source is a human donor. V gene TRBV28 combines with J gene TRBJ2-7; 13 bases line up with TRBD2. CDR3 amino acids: CASSIPGLAGRVLETARGEQYF. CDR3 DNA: TGTGCCAGCAGTATACCGGGACTAGCGGGGAGGGTCCTCGAAACTGCCCGGGGCGAGCAGTACTTC.